This T cell receptor beta chain was recorded in a study of OX40 agonist ivuxolimab in advanced cancers. Study-level results: With doses of 0.1 to 3.0 mg/kg, CD4+ and CD8+ blood T cells had undergone clonal expansion by week 6. Antigen specificity was not determined for the expanded peripheral T cells.

Germline V gene lookup returns CDR1 SGHNT and CDR2 YENEEA. Trimming took off 0 bases at V and 6 bases at J, with 3 bases between the two ends. The CDR3 is 12 amino acids. Concerning this clone itself: Antigen specificity is unknown.

Sequencing used immunoSEQ multiplex PCR; TCRdb keeps in-frame clones, though not all of them. Of 50,000 to 65,000 clones listed, approximately 91% were seen once; the top ten hold approximately 4.8%. The TCR comes from an adult with an advanced solid tumor such as melanoma, head and neck, liver or kidney cancer. The sample in question was CD4+ or CD8+ T cells sorted from blood, obtained in a trial of the OX40 agonist ivuxolimab. V gene TRBV11-3 combines with J gene TRBJ2-1, with D uncertain. In DNA form, the CDR3 reads TGTGCCAGCAGCTTAGAGCCCAATGAGCAGTTCTTC. It yields the protein CASSLEPNEQFF.